Listed here are 30 T cell receptor beta chains from one sample, sequenced in a study of CD8+CD57+ T cells in acquired aplastic anemia. For sequencing, patients were chosen who had shown expansion of CD8+CD57+ cells by flow cytometry. CDR3 and TCR beta VDJ profiling relied on genomic DNA as the template. TCRdb reprocessed the reads via MiXCR and lists one record per CDR3 protein. The sample has around 430,000 distinct CDR3 sequences, roughly a third seen once. Sequencing used sorted CD4+, CD8+, or CD8+CD57+ T cells (not recorded which) from PBMCs. Receptors were obtained from a human donor with aplastic anemia.

The V call is TRBV2, the J call TRBJ2-7, with 10 bases aligning to TRBD1. This CDR3 has 14 amino acids. Trimming took 5 bases from V and 4 from J; bases not matched to a gene: 5. Germline V gives CDR1 SNHLY, CDR2 FYNNEI. Written as DNA, the CDR3 is TGTGCCAGCAGTAGACCGGGACAGGGGTACGAGCAGTACTTC. Its translation: CASSRPGQGYEQYF. The full variable domain, with the rest looked up from reference TRBV2 and TRBJ2-7, is EPEVTQTPSHQVTQMGQEVILRCVPISNHLYFYWYRQILGQKVEFLVSFYNNEISEKSEIFDDQFSVERPDGSNFTLKIRSTKLEDSAMYFCASSRPGQGYEQYFGPGTRLTVT.

The rearrangement joins TRBV11-2 to TRBJ1-1, with TRBD1 as a possible D gene (5 bases). The germline V gene encodes CDR1 SGHAT and CDR2 FQNNGV. The CDR3 covers 14 residues. The V end lost 5 bases, the J end lost 5 bases, and 15 bases lay between the germline ends. CDR3 in amino acids: CASSQDGGGTEAFF. The CDR3 coding sequence is TGTGCCAGCAGCCAGGACGGCGGGGGAACTGAAGCTTTCTTT.

This chain joins TRBV2 and TRBJ1-6, with TRBD1 identical over 10 bases. The V and J ends lost 4 bases and 10 bases, in that order; junction bases with no gene match: 4. Germline CDR1 and CDR2: SNHLY and FYNNEI. The CDR3 extends over 14 amino acids. CDR3 nucleotide sequence: TGTGCCAGCAGTGTGGGACAGGGGAGATCACCCCTCCACTTT. Translation gives CASSVGQGRSPLHF.

Concerning this clonotype: Given a much more abundant clone one base away, this may be a read error. The rearrangement uses TRBV24-1 and TRBJ2-3; D is perhaps TRBD1 (5 bases). Germline V CDR1 and CDR2: KGHDR, SFDVKD. The CDR3 covers 16 residues. The chain's CDR3 is CATGDSQGRVGDTQYF. The CDR3 DNA reads TGTGCCACCGGTGATTCCCAGGGTCGTGTAGGAGATACGCAGTATTTT.

In this sample, this clonotype turned up many times. V is TRBV7-2 and J is TRBJ2-3; D not certain. Looked up from germline, CDR1 is SGHTA and CDR2 is FQGNSA. V lost 6 bases and J lost 2, with 6 bases in between. The CDR3 spans 12 residues. CDR3 nucleotide sequence: TGTGCCAGCAGGGAAGTCACAGATACGCAGTATTTT. Translation gives CASREVTDTQYF. The variable domain in full, with the rest retrieved from reference TRBV7-2 and TRBJ2-3, is GAGVSQSPSNKVTEKGKDVELRCDPISGHTALYWYRQSLGQGLEFLIYFQGNSAPDKSGLPSDRFSAERTGGSVSTLTIQRTQQEDSAVYLCASREVTDTQYFGPGTRLTVL.

The chain employs TRBV28 and TRBJ1-6, with D unresolved. Germline CDR1 is MDHEN and CDR2 is SYDVKM. The length of the CDR3 is 13 residues. Trimming left V 5 bases short and J 7 bases short, with 9 bases between. CDR3 loop: CASSRAANSPLHF. Here the CDR3 DNA reads TGTGCCAGCAGTAGGGCAGCGAATTCACCCCTCCACTTT.

For this clonotype: A much more abundant neighbour one base away suggests this may be a read error. The chain combines TRBV4-2 with TRBJ1-6, with 11 bases identical to TRBD1. The length of the CDR3 is 15 residues. Germline lookup yields CDR1 LGHNA and CDR2 YNFKEQ. With 1 base clipped from V and 8 bases from J, the junction kept 1 base outside the gene matches. The CDR3 reads CASSQGTGGYSPLHF. In DNA, the CDR3 is TGTGCCAGCAGCCAAGGGACAGGGGGCTATTCACCCCTCCACTTT.

J is TRBJ2-7 and V is TRBV19; D may be TRBD1 or TRBD2 (6 bases each). The V and J ends lost 11 bases and 2 bases respectively, with 16 bases between them. There are 13 residues in the CDR3. Germline loops: CDR1 LNHDA, CDR2 SQIVND (reference sequence). The CDR3 nucleotides are TGTGCCTGGAGGGGGAACGGTGCCTACGAGCAGTACTTC. Translated: CAWRGNGAYEQYF.

The chain combines TRBV7-2 with TRBJ2-7; 12 nucleotides align to TRBD2. CDR3 length: 16 residues. V lost 3 bases and J lost 7; bases outside the gene matches: 10. CDR1 is SGHTA and CDR2 is FQGNSA in the germline V gene. CDR3 loop: CASSLLAGGPKGEQYF. CDR3 bases: TGTGCCAGCAGCTTGCTAGCGGGAGGGCCGAAGGGAGAGCAGTACTTC.

This chain joins TRBV20-1 and TRBJ2-3; D is perhaps TRBD1 (5 bases). V gave up 0 bases and J gave up 2 bases, with 15 bases separating them. This CDR3 has 16 residues. CDR1 and CDR2 from the germline V gene are DFQATT and SNEGSKA (reference sequence). CDR3 bases: TGCAGTGCTAGAGATCAACTGGGCAGGGTCACAGATACGCAGTATTTT. Translation: CSARDQLGRVTDTQYF.

CDR3 amino acids: CSVGGLSGARQETQYF. The CDR3 DNA reads as TGCAGCGTTGGTGGCCTTAGCGGGGCCCGGCAAGAGACCCAGTACTTC. The rearrangement links TRBV29-1 to TRBJ2-5, with 8 bases aligning to TRBD2. Germline V gene sequence: CDR1 SQVTM, CDR2 ANQGSEA. This CDR3 spans 16 amino acids. J gave up 2 bases and V 4 bases, and 12 bases lay outside the gene matches.

The sample holds many counts of this clonotype. This chain uses TRBV2 with TRBJ2-1, with 9 bases matching TRBD2. The CDR3 is 16 amino acids. J was trimmed by 10 bases and V by 8 bases; bases with no gene match: 18. The germline gives CDR1 SNHLY, CDR2 FYNNEI. CDR3 sequence (DNA): TGTGCCAGCCGGCGCACTACTGGGATGCTAGCGGGAGAGCAGTTCTTC. Its protein is CASRRTTGMLAGEQFF.

This clonotype has a handful of counts. The V gene is TRBV7-9, the J gene TRBJ1-3; D perhaps matches TRBD1 (5 bases). This CDR3 contains 14 residues. Trimming cost V 7 bases and J 0 bases, with 10 bases left between them. Germline CDR1 is SEHNR and CDR2 is FQNEAQ (reference sequence). This chain's CDR3 is CASTIQVSGNTIYF. The DNA for the CDR3 is TGTGCCAGCACCATACAGGTCTCTGGAAACACCATATATTTT. The variable domain in full, completed from reference TRBV7-9 and TRBJ1-3, reads DTGVSQNPRHKITKRGQNVTFRCDPISEHNRLYWYRQTLGQGPEFLTYFQNEAQLEKSRLLSDRFSAERPKGSFSTLEIQRTEQGDSAMYLCASTIQVSGNTIYFGEGSWLTVV.

A remark on this clonotype: This may come from a read error, since a much larger clone is one base off. The chain joins TRBV7-2 to TRBJ1-2, with TRBD1 matching over 8 bases. The germline CDR1 and CDR2 sequences are SGHTA and FQGNSA. The CDR3 sequence is 15 residues long. The CDR3 nucleotides are TGTGCCAGCAGCCGCATCGCAGGGGGCGTTCCTGGCTGCACCTTC. Translation: CASSRIAGGVPGCTF.

This clonotype was seen a single time. This rearrangement joins TRBV20-1 to TRBJ1-1; no clear D. The CDR3 contains 14 residues. Trimming cost V 0 bases and J 0 bases, with 8 bases left between them. The germline CDR1 and CDR2 sequences are DFQATT and SNEGSKA (reference sequence). As DNA, the CDR3 is TGCAGTGCTAGAGATCCAGGCCTGAACACTGAAGCTTTCTTT. It specifies CSARDPGLNTEAFF.

This sequence joins TRBV10-3 and TRBJ2-7, with 7 bases that match TRBD1. This CDR3 is 15 amino acids long. V lost 0 bases, J lost 7 bases, and 9 bases stayed unmatched. Germline V gene lookup returns CDR1 ENHRY and CDR2 SYGVKD. For the CDR3, the DNA is TGTGCCATCAGTGAGTCGAGAGGGGGCGGATGGGAGCAGTACTTC. Translation: CAISESRGGGWEQYF.

This clonotype was counted many times. This chain links TRBV20-1 with TRBJ1-2; 12 nucleotides match TRBD1. Germline loops: CDR1 DFQATT, CDR2 SNEGSKA (reference sequence). Trimming removed 3 bases from V and 4 bases from J; junction bases left unmatched: 9. This CDR3 region has 16 residues. The CDR3, as DNA: TGCAGTGCTAGGGGGGACAGGGGGCGAGAAAGCTATGGCTACACCTTC. Encoded protein: CSARGDRGRESYGYTF.

This chain connects TRBV25-1 to TRBJ2-5; 8 nucleotides line up with TRBD1. The CDR3 extends over 15 amino acids. V gave up 4 bases and J gave up 5 bases; unmatched junction bases: 9. Germline-derived CDR1 and CDR2 are MGHDK and SYGVNS. CDR3 loop: CASSVDRGHTETQYF. CDR3 coding DNA: TGTGCCAGCAGTGTTGACAGGGGACATACGGAGACCCAGTACTTC.

This clonotype was detected many times. The chain uses TRBV9 and TRBJ2-7; D is uncertain. Trimming cost V 0 bases and J 1 base, with 8 bases left between them. The germline gives CDR1 SGDLS, CDR2 YYNGEE. The CDR3 totals 14 residues. The CDR3 spells CASSVDPDSYEQYF. As DNA, the CDR3 is TGTGCCAGCAGCGTAGATCCGGATTCCTACGAGCAGTACTTC.

The J gene is TRBJ1-2, the V gene TRBV6-1; no definite D call. Germline-derived CDR1 and CDR2 are MNHNS and SASEGT. This CDR3 region has 13 residues. Trimming took off 5 bases at V and 4 bases at J, with 11 bases between the two ends. CDR3 in amino acids: CASSPRTRYGYTF. CDR3 in DNA: TGTGCCAGCAGTCCCCGCACGCGCTATGGCTACACCTTC.

This clonotype was observed a handful of times. The chain employs TRBV5-4 and TRBJ2-1, with D possibly being TRBD1 or TRBD2 (5 bases each). V was clipped by 1 base and J by 4 bases, with 15 bases between them. Germline lookup yields CDR1 SGHNT and CDR2 YYREEE (reference sequence). The CDR3 length is 16 residues. The CDR3 protein is CASSLYGRESYNEQFF. In DNA form, the CDR3 reads TGTGCCAGCAGCTTGTATGGCAGGGAGTCATACAATGAGCAGTTCTTC.

About this clonotype: One end of the junction is discordant with germline, which a read error may explain. The chain recombines TRBV6-2 or TRBV6-3 with TRBJ1-1, with no clear D. This CDR3 contains 13 residues. Germline V lookup: CDR1 MNHEY, CDR2 SVGEGT. As DNA, the CDR3 is TGTGCCGGCAGTACCGGACCCACCGCTGAAGCTTTCTTT. This translates into CAGSTGPTAEAFF.

This clonotype has a handful of counts. V gene TRBV4-2 combines with J gene TRBJ2-6; 10 positions match TRBD1. J lost 2 bases, V lost 0 bases, and 1 base had no gene match. Germline V gene lookup returns CDR1 LGHNA and CDR2 YNFKEQ. The CDR3 runs to 17 residues. The CDR3 sequence is CASSQETGGAGANVLTF. Here the CDR3 DNA reads TGTGCCAGCAGCCAAGAGACAGGGGGCGCTGGGGCCAACGTCCTGACTTTC.

Comments on this clonotype: This may arise from a read error, as a much more abundant clone is one base away. The rearrangement joins TRBV12-3 or TRBV12-4 to TRBJ2-7; D is unresolved. The CDR3 totals 14 residues. Trimming cost V 3 bases and J 4 bases, with 13 bases left between them. The CDR3: CASSFPLTPYEQYF. CDR3 DNA sequence: TGTGCCAGCAGTTTCCCGCTCACGCCATACGAGCAGTACTTC.

This sequence joins TRBV7-2 and TRBJ2-5; 9 bases align to TRBD2. Trimming at V came to 5 bases and at J to 5 bases, leaving 12 bases not matched to a gene. Germline CDR1 reads SGHTA; CDR2 reads FQGNSA. CDR3 size: 16 residues. CDR3 coding DNA: TGTGCCAGCAGCCCGGGCCCTAGCGGGGTTTGGGAGACCCAGTACTTC. Protein sequence: CASSPGPSGVWETQYF. Full variable domain (remainder filled in from reference TRBV7-2 and TRBJ2-5): GAGVSQSPSNKVTEKGKDVELRCDPISGHTALYWYRQSLGQGLEFLIYFQGNSAPDKSGLPSDRFSAERTGGSVSTLTIQRTQQEDSAVYLCASSPGPSGVWETQYFGPGTRLLVL.

The V gene is TRBV5-1, the J gene TRBJ1-1; D gene uncertain. CDR3 length equals 14 residues. Germline CDR1 is SGHRS and CDR2 is YFSETQ. V lost 4 bases and J lost 1, with 11 bases in between. In DNA form, the CDR3 reads TGCGCCAGCAGCCAGCAAGGGTCGAACACTGAAGCTTTCTTT. This gives the protein CASSQQGSNTEAFF.

The chain joins TRBV2 to TRBJ1-1; D call uncertain. The length of the CDR3 is 14 residues. Trimming left V 5 bases short and J 0 bases short, with 10 bases between. The germline gives CDR1 SNHLY, CDR2 FYNNEI. In nucleotides, the CDR3 is TGTGCCAGCAGTTACCCGGAGATGAACACTGAAGCTTTCTTT. Amino acid sequence: CASSYPEMNTEAFF.

This clonotype was seen a few times. Because it lacks the conserved phenylalanine or tryptophan at the end, this CDR3 is likely a read error. The V and J genes are TRBV19 and TRBJ1-2; a possible D gene is TRBD1 (5 bases). This CDR3 spans 14 amino acids. CDR1 and CDR2 from the germline V gene are LNHDA and SQIVND (reference sequence). CDR3 sequence (DNA): TGCGCCAGTAGTATTGGACAATCCTACTATGGCTACACCCTC. It encodes CASSIGQSYYGYTL.

This clonotype was picked up a small number of times. V usage is TRBV14 and J usage is TRBJ1-1; no reliable D call. The CDR3 sequence is 14 residues long. Trimming stripped 6 bases from V and 1 base from J, with 12 bases between. The germline CDR1 and CDR2 sequences are SGHDN and FVKESK. In DNA form, the CDR3 reads TGTGCCAGCAGTTTTATCGGGAAGAACACTGAAGCTTTCTTT. This translates into CASSFIGKNTEAFF.

This clonotype was seen many times. The chain combines TRBV7-9 with TRBJ2-7; 8 bases match TRBD1. This CDR3 spans 15 amino acids. V lost 5 bases and J lost 3; bases outside the gene matches: 9. Germline CDR1 is SEHNR and CDR2 is FQNEAQ (reference sequence). CDR3 in amino acids: CASSTRTGSGYEQYF. CDR3 nucleotides: TGTGCCAGCAGCACCAGGACAGGGTCGGGCTACGAGCAGTACTTC. Full variable domain (outside the CDR3, taken from reference TRBV7-9 and TRBJ2-7): DTGVSQNPRHKITKRGQNVTFRCDPISEHNRLYWYRQTLGQGPEFLTYFQNEAQLEKSRLLSDRFSAERPKGSFSTLEIQRTEQGDSAMYLCASSTRTGSGYEQYFGPGTRLTVT.